The TCR beta chain described here comes from a study of blood T cell repertoires in COVID-19 (TCRdb year 2020). Study-level background: Samples from collaborators originated in the United States, Italy and Spain and spanned both the acute and convalescent phases of COVID-19. The material from the prospective study consisted of cDNA or gDNA derived from T cells, B-cell-depleted T cells, or PBMCs. Subjects who had been exposed to COVID-19, were actively infected with it, or had recovered from it provided the deeply sampled blood TCRbeta repertoires that made up the dataset. A freely available public database, intended as a resource for researchers studying the immune response to SARS-CoV-2, is where the repertoires were released. Samples came from the ongoing ImmuneRACE study (first 160 participants) plus 1,254 subjects from 6 global collaborators. Nearly every sample came with metadata listing a de-identified subject ID, COVID-19 status, age in years and sex. Where available, HLA class I and class II types were taken from metadata supplied by the sample provider and were not determined by assay-based typing. General study outcomes and caveats: The quantity of clinical and demographic metadata differed by source and by participant and was supplied without curation.

Each collaborating institution followed its own protocols to collect whole blood in K2EDTA tubes. For TCRbeta analysis, collaborators shipped samples as frozen whole blood, isolated PBMCs, or DNA extracted from either of those sample types. Reading the germline V gene (reference sequence) gives CDR1 LNHDA and CDR2 SQIVND. V is clipped by 6 bases and J by 2 bases, and the sequence between their germline boundaries is 16 bases long. Inclusive of the bounding cysteine and phenylalanine, the CDR3 is 15 residues long. The CDR3 DNA has 45 bases and is translated from base 1. TCRbeta CDR3 regions were amplified from genomic DNA using the immunoSEQ Assay, a bias-controlled multiplex PCR. On the authors' methods: Nucleated cell counts per sample were estimated from amplification of reference gene primers within the assay. To quantify the absolute abundance of each unique TCRbeta CDR3 rearrangement, sequence reads were collapsed and filtered. For each sample, productive Simpson clonality was calculated as the square root of Simpson's diversity index over productive rearrangements. TCRdb obtained this table from immuneACCESS and retained in-frame rearrangements with V and J assigned. These tables miss some clones; where compared with another copy, unresolved V genes account for less than half of the shortfall, and the remainder is unexplained. That table gives V, J and clone size, and the DNA gave D and trimming. Counted in this sample were under 65,000 clones; around 67% of them appeared once. About 15% of the sample is held by the ten biggest clonotypes.

This clone was observed once. No cognate antigen has been identified for it. No base quality values were provided; no much bigger clone lies one nucleotide off. Sequencing input: peripheral blood. The chain employs TRBV19 and TRBJ1-2; TRBD1 is possibly the D segment (6 matching bases). The receptor was derived from a woman aged 70-85 years with acute or convalescent COVID-19. CDR3 sequence: CASRNRAAKNYGYTF. Read as DNA, the sequence is TGTGCCAGTAGGAACAGGGCTGCGAAGAACTATGGCTACACCTTC.